This entry features one T cell receptor (beta chain) sequence. Its antigen is undetermined. The junction had 9 bases not matched to a gene; V was cut back by 5 bases and J by 6 bases. The CDR3 has 14 amino acids. CDR1 and CDR2 from the germline V gene are LGHNA and YNFKEQ. These data belong to a study of cytomegalovirus exposure and HLA in healthy donors. The PCR made use of 60 Vbeta and 13 Jbeta primers. The method was immunoSEQ multiplex PCR; TCRdb's version includes in-frame clones alone and lacks a portion of them. In total, the table holds approximately 79,000 clones. Whole-study results and caveats: Most TCR sequences were rare, but some public TCRs occurred in many donors.

This receptor was obtained from a boy aged 5-17 years in good health and CMV-seronegative. The rearrangement links TRBV4-2 to TRBJ2-7, with TRBD1 identical over 8 bases. The sequencing sample was made of PBMCs. In DNA, the CDR3 is TGTGCCAGCAGCGGCACGCAGGGGGCCCGCGAGCAGTACTTC. Its protein is CASSGTQGAREQYF.